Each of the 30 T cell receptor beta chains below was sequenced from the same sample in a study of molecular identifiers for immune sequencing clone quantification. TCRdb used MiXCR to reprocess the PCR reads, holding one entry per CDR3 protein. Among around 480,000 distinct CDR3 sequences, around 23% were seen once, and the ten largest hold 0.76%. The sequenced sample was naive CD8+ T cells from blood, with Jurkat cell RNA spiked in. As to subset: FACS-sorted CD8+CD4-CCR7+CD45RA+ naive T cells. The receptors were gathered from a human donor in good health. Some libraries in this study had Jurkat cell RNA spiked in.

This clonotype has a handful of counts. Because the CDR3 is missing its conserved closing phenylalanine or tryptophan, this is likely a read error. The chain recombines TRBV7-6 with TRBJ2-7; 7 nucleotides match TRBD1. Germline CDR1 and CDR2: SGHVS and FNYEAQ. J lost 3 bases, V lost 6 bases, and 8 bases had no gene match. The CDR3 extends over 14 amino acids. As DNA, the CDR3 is TGTGCCAGCAGTTTCGGGACAGAGAACTACGAGCAGTACTAC. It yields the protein CASSFGTENYEQYY.

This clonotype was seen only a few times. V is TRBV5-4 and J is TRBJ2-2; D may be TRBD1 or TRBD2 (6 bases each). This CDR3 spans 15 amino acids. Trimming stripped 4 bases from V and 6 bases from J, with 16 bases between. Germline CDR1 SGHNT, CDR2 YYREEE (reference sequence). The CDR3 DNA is TGTGCCAGCAGCCCCACGGCAGGGGAGGCCGGGGAGCTGTTTTTT. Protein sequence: CASSPTAGEAGELFF.

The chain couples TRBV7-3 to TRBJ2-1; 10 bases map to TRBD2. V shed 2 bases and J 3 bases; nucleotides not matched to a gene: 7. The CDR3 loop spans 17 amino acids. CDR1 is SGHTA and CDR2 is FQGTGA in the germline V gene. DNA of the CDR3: TGTGCCAGCAGCTTATTAGGTAGCGGGAGGCACTACAATGAGCAGTTCTTC. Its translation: CASSLLGSGRHYNEQFF.

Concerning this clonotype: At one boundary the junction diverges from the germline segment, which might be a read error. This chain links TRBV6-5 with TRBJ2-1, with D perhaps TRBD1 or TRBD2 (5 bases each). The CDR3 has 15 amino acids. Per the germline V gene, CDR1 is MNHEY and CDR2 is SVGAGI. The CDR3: CASSYSGAYYNEQLF. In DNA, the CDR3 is TGTGCCAGCAGTTACTCCGGGGCCTATTACAATGAGCAGCTCTTC.

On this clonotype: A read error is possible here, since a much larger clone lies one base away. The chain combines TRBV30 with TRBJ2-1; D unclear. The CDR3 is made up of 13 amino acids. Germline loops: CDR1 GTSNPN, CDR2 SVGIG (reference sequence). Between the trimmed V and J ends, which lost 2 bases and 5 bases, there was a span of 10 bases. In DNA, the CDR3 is TGTGCCTGGAGTTCTACATCCAACAATGAGCAGTTCTTC. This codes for CAWSSTSNNEQFF.

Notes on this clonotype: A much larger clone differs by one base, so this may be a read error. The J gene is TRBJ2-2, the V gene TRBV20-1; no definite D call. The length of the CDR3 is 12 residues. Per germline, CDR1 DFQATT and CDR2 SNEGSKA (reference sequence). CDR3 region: CGARWMAGELFF. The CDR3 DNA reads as TGCGGTGCTAGGTGGATGGCCGGGGAGCTGTTTTTT.

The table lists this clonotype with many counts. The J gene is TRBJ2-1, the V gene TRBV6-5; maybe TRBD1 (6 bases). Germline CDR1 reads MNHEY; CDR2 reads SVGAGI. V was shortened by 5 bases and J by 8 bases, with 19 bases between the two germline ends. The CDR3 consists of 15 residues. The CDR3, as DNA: TGTGCCAGCAGTCCATCGGTAAGGGGGAGAGATGAGCAGTTCTTC. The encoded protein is CASSPSVRGRDEQFF.

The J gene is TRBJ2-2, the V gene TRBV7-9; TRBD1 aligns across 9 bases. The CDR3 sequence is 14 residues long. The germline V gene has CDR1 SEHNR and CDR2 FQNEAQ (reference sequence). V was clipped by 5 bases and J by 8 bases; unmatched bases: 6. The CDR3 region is CASSDGTGKGELFF. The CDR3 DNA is TGTGCCAGCAGCGACGGGACAGGGAAAGGGGAGCTGTTTTTT.

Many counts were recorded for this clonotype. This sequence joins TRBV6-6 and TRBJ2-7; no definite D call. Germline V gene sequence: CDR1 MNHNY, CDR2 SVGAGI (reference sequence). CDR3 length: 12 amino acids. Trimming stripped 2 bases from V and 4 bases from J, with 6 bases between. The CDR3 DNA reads TGTGCCAGCAGTTACCCGAATTACGAGCAGTACTTC. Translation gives CASSYPNYEQYF.

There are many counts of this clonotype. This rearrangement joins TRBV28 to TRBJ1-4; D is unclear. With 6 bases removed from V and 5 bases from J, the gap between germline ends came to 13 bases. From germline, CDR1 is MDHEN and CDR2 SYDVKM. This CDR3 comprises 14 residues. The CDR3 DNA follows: TGTGCCAGCAGACCCAGCCTACTAAATGAAAAACTGTTTTTT. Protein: CASRPSLLNEKLFF.

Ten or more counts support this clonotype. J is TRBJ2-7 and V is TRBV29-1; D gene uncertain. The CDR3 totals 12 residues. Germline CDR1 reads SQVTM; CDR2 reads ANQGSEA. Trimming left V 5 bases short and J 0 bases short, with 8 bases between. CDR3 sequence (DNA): TGCAGCGTTCGGCAGAGCTCCTACGAGCAGTACTTC. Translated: CSVRQSSYEQYF.

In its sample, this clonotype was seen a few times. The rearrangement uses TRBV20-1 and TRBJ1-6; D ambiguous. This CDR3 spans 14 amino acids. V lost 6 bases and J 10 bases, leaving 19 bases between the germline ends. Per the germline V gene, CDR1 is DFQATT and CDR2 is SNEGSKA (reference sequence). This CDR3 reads CSARGYETESPLHF. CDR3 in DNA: TGCAGTGCCCGCGGTTACGAAACGGAGTCACCCCTCCACTTT.

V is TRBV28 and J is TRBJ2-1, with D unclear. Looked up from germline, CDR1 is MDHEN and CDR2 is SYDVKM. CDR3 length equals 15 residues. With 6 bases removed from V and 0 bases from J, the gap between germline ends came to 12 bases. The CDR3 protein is CASRQRPSSYNEQFF. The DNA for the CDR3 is TGTGCCAGCAGACAAAGACCCAGCTCCTACAATGAGCAGTTCTTC.

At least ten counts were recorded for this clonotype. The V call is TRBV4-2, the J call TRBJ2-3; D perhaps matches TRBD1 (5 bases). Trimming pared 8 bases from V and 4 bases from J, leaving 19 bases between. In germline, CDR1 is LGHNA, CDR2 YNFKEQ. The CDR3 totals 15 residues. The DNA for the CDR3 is TGTGCCAGCCAGTCGGGTCTAGGGGTCCCAGATACGCAGTATTTT. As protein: CASQSGLGVPDTQYF.

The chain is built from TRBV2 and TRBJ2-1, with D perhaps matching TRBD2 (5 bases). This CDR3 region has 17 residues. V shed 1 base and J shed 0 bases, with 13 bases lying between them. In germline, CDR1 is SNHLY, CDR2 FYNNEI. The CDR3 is CASSEVAGGSSYNEQFF. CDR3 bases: TGTGCCAGCAGTGAAGTTGCGGGCGGAAGCTCCTACAATGAGCAGTTCTTC. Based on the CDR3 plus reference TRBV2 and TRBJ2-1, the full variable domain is EPEVTQTPSHQVTQMGQEVILRCVPISNHLYFYWYRQILGQKVEFLVSFYNNEISEKSEIFDDQFSVERPDGSNFTLKIRSTKLEDSAMYFCASSEVAGGSSYNEQFFGPGTRLTVL.

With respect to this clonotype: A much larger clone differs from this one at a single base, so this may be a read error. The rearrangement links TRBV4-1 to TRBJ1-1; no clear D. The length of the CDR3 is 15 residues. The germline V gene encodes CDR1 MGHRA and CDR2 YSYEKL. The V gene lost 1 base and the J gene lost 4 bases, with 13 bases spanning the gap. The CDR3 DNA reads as TGCGCCAGCAGCCAAGCCCCAGATTCGAGCACTGAAGCTTTCTTT. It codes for CASSQAPDSSTEAFF.

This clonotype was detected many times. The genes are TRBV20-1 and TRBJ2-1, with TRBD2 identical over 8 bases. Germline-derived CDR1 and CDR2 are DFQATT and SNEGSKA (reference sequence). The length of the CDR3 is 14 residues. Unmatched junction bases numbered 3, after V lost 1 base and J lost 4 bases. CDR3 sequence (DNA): TGCAGTGCTAGAGTACTAGCGGATTACAATGAGCAGTTCTTC. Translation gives CSARVLADYNEQFF.

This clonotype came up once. The CDR3, as DNA: TGTGCCAGCAGCTTCAAGACGACAGGGATCACCCCAAATTACAATGAGCAGTTCTTC. It codes for CASSFKTTGITPNYNEQFF. This sequence joins TRBV7-9 and TRBJ2-1; 7 positions match TRBD1. Germline loops: CDR1 SEHNR, CDR2 FQNEAQ (reference sequence). The trim removed 3 bases at V and 4 bases at J, leaving 18 bases unmatched. The CDR3 extends over 19 amino acids.

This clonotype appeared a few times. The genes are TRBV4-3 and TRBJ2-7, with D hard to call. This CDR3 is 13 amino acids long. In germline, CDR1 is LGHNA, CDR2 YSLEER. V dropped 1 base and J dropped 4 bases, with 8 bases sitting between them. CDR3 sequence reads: CASSQGLQYEQYF. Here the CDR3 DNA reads TGCGCCAGCAGCCAAGGTTTGCAGTACGAGCAGTACTTC.

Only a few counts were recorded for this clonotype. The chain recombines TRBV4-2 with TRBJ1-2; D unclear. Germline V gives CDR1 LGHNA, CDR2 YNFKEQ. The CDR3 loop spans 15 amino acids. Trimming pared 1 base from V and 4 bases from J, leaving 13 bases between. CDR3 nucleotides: TGTGCCAGCAGCCAAGTTGGGTCAGAAATCTATGGCTACACCTTC. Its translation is CASSQVGSEIYGYTF.

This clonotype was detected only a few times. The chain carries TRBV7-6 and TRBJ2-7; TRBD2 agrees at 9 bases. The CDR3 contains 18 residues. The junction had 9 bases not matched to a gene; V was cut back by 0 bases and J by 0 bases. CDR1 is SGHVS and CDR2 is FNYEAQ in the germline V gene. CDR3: CASSLAPAGGPSSYEQYF. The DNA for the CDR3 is TGTGCCAGCAGCTTAGCCCCCGCGGGAGGGCCTAGCTCCTACGAGCAGTACTTC.

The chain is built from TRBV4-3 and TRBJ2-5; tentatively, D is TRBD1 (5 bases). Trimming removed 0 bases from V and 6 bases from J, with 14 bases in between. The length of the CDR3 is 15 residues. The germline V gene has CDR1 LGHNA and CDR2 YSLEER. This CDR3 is CASSQDYDSGQTQYF. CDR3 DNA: TGCGCCAGCAGCCAAGATTACGACTCAGGGCAGACCCAGTACTTC.

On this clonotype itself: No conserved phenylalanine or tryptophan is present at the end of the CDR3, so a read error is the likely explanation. The CDR3 region has the DNA TGTGCCAGCAGCCAAAAGTCAGGACAGATCAACTATGGCTACACCCTC. Encoded protein: CASSQKSGQINYGYTL. The rearrangement joins TRBV3-1 to TRBJ1-2; D perhaps matches TRBD1 (6 bases). The germline gives CDR1 LGHDT, CDR2 YNNKEL (reference sequence). This CDR3 has 16 amino acids. V was pared by 2 bases and J by 2 bases, with 15 bases between.

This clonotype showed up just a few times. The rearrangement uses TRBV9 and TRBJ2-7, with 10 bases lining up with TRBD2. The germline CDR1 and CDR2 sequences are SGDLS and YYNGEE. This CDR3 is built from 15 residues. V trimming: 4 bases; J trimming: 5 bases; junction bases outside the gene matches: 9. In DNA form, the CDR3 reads TGTGCCAGCAGCTTAGGACTAGCGGAGAGGGACGAGCAGTACTTC. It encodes CASSLGLAERDEQYF.

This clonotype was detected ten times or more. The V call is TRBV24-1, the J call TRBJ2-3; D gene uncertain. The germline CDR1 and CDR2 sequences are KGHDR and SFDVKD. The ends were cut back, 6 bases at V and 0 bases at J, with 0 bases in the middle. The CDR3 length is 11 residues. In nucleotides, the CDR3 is TGTGCCACCAGTAGCACAGATACGCAGTATTTT. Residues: CATSSTDTQYF.

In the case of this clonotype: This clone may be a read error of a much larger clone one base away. The CDR3: CASSEQRDRSADTQYF. The CDR3 region has the DNA TGTGCCAGCAGTGAACAGCGGGACAGGAGTGCAGATACGCAGTATTTT. This chain uses TRBV2 with TRBJ2-3; perhaps TRBD1 as D (8 bases). With 2 bases removed from V and 4 bases from J, the gap between germline ends came to 16 bases. This CDR3 is built from 16 residues. CDR1 and CDR2 (germline): SNHLY, FYNNEI.

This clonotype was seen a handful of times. In DNA, the CDR3 is TGCGCCAGCAGTGAACAGGGGGATTGGGGAGACTATGGCTACACCTTC. Protein product: CASSEQGDWGDYGYTF. This chain connects TRBV10-2 to TRBJ1-2; 8 bases fit TRBD1. CDR1 is WSHSY and CDR2 is SAAADI in the germline V gene. The CDR3 consists of 16 residues. Germline trimming cut 3 bases from V and 3 bases from J; bases unmatched to any gene: 9.

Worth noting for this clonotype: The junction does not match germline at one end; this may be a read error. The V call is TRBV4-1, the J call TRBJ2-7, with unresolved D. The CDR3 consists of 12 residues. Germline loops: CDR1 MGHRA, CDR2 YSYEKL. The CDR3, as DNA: TGCGCCGGCAGCCAAGGCGGCTACGAGCAGTACTTC. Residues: CAGSQGGYEQYF.

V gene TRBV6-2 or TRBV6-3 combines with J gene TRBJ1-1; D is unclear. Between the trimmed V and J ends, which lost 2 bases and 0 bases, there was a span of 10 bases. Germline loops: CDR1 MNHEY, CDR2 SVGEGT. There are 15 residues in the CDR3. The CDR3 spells CASSYVASMNTEAFF. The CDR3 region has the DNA TGTGCCAGCAGTTACGTCGCCAGTATGAACACTGAAGCTTTCTTT.

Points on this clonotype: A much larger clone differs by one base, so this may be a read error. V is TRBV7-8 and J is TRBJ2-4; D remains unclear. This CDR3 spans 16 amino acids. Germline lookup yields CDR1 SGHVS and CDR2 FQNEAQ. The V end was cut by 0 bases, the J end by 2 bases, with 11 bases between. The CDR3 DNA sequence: TGTGCCAGCAGCTTAGCTAGCCCCTCCTCCAAAAACATTCAGTACTTC. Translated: CASSLASPSSKNIQYF.